This TCR beta chain was identified during a study of blood T cell repertoires in COVID-19. For the study at large: COVID-19 samples, acute and convalescent, were from the United States, Italy and Spain. PBMCs, B-cell-depleted T cells, or T cells were the source of the cDNA or gDNA that made up the material.

The Seattle patients, enrolled during active infection, were followed longitudinally. As processed by the authors: From reference gene primer amplification, estimates of nucleated cell counts were derived. Sequencing was performed with immunoSEQ multiplex PCR; in TCRdb, only in-frame clones are kept and a portion is missing. The V and J calls and clone size come from that table; D and trimming were worked out from the DNA. Of 200,000 to 250,000 clones listed, 82% are singletons. The CDR3 is 16 amino acids. Germline CDR1 SQVTM, CDR2 ANQGSEA. V lost 4 bases and J lost 3; bases outside the gene matches: 9.

The sequenced sample consisted of peripheral blood. V usage is TRBV29-1 and J usage is TRBJ2-1; 10 bases match TRBD2. The receptor comes from a woman of 80 years or more with COVID-19, enrolled during active disease. The CDR3 DNA sequence: TGCAGCGTTGCCTATCGGACTAGCGGATTCTACAATGAGCAGTTCTTC. It is translated as CSVAYRTSGFYNEQFF.